The 25 T cell receptor beta chains in this list originate from one sample, sequenced in a study of T-cell memory formation after mild COVID-19. TCRdb used MiXCR to reprocess the 5' RACE reads, holding one entry per CDR3 protein. The data contain some 150,000 distinct CDR3 sequences, roughly 19% of them seen just once; the ten biggest clones take up around 2.4%. Input material: PBMCs or a T cell subset sorted from them (not recorded which). The receptors were sampled from an adult woman who had mild COVID-19 (a few samples of this study predate the infection). Cell type and time point are not known.

The chain links TRBV12-3 or TRBV12-4 to TRBJ1-5; 8 nucleotides align to TRBD1. This CDR3 has 15 amino acids. V was clipped by 4 bases and J by 5 bases; unmatched bases: 7. This chain's CDR3 is CASSSAGQAHQPQHF. CDR3 nucleotides: TGTGCCAGCAGTTCCGCGGGACAGGCGCATCAGCCCCAGCATTTT.

The gene calls are TRBV5-1 and TRBJ2-3; 10 bases match TRBD1. Germline CDR1 SGHRS, CDR2 YFSETQ. Trimming removed 0 bases from V and 2 bases from J; junction bases left unmatched: 3. There are 16 residues in the CDR3. In DNA, the CDR3 is TGCGCCAGCAGCTTGGGACAGGGGGCGCCCACAGATACGCAGTATTTT. This translates into CASSLGQGAPTDTQYF.

The sample holds a few counts of this clonotype. This rearrangement joins TRBV14 to TRBJ2-1; no clear D. The CDR3 spans 11 residues. Trimming removed 2 bases at V and 8 bases at J, with 4 bases between. Germline CDR1 and CDR2: SGHDN and FVKESK. In DNA, the CDR3 is TGTGCCAGCAGCCAAACCTATGAGCAGTTCTTC. This codes for CASSQTYEQFF.

This clonotype was observed a handful of times. At one of its ends the junction is not consistent with the germline gene, which may arise from a read error. The chain is built from TRBV3-1 and TRBJ2-4; a possible D gene is TRBD2 (6 bases). The CDR3 length is 14 residues. In germline, CDR1 is LGHDT, CDR2 YNNKEL (reference sequence). The CDR3 sequence is CASSQEGSGLPLDF. The DNA of the CDR3 is TGTGCCAGCAGCCAAGAAGGTAGCGGACTCCCACTGGACTTC.

This clonotype has a handful of counts. J is TRBJ2-1 and V is TRBV6-2 or TRBV6-3; a possible D gene is TRBD2 (5 bases). The V gene's germline CDR1 is MNHEY and CDR2 SVGEGT. The CDR3 extends over 16 amino acids. The V gene lost 6 bases and the J gene lost 10 bases, with 25 bases spanning the gap. The DNA for the CDR3 is TGTGCCAGCAGGAATCCAGGACTGTCACAACTTCGCGAGCAGTTCTTC. Protein: CASRNPGLSQLREQFF.

The chain combines TRBV19 with TRBJ2-7, with TRBD1 matching 12 bases. The ends lost 5 bases at V and 3 bases at J; junction bases unmatched: 5. Germline V lookup: CDR1 LNHDA, CDR2 SQIVND (reference sequence). The CDR3 is 15 residues long. CDR3 bases: TGTGCCAGTAGTCCGGGACAGGGGGCCAACTACGAGCAGTACTTC. This translates into CASSPGQGANYEQYF.

In its sample, this clonotype was seen many times. The gene calls are TRBV7-2 and TRBJ2-3, with TRBD1 matching over 7 bases. The CDR3 has 17 residues. Germline loops: CDR1 SGHTA, CDR2 FQGNSA. Trimming removed 3 bases from V and 1 base from J; junction bases left unmatched: 10. This CDR3 is CASSFRPTGAGTDTQYF. CDR3 DNA: TGTGCCAGCAGCTTCCGCCCTACAGGGGCCGGCACAGATACGCAGTATTTT.

This clonotype was seen once. This chain uses TRBV6-5 with TRBJ1-2, with a possible D match to TRBD1 (5 bases). The CDR3 covers 13 residues. The germline V and J ends were trimmed by 0 bases and 7 bases, with 9 bases remaining between them. Germline values: CDR1 MNHEY, CDR2 SVGAGI. CDR3 region: CASSYSREGGYTF. The CDR3 nucleotides are TGTGCCAGCAGTTACTCCAGGGAGGGTGGCTACACCTTC.

The chain combines TRBV2 with TRBJ2-2; D uncertain. Trimming removed 7 bases from V and 6 bases from J, with 12 bases in between. The CDR3 is 13 amino acids. From germline, CDR1 is SNHLY and CDR2 FYNNEI. CDR3 residues: CASKRQMAGELFF. The DNA of the CDR3 is TGTGCCAGCAAGAGGCAGATGGCCGGGGAGCTGTTTTTT.

The chain is built from TRBV12-3 or TRBV12-4 and TRBJ1-1; D may be TRBD1 (6 bases). This CDR3 has 13 amino acids. The V end lost 8 bases, the J end lost 0 bases, and 10 bases lay between the germline ends. This CDR3 reads CASGRGMNTEAFF. CDR3 nucleotide sequence: TGTGCCAGCGGCAGGGGTATGAACACTGAAGCTTTCTTT.

The V call is TRBV5-1, the J call TRBJ2-3; no definite D call. The CDR3 is made up of 12 amino acids. Germline assignment: CDR1 SGHRS and CDR2 YFSETQ. With 4 bases removed from V and 2 bases from J, the gap between germline ends came to 5 bases. The CDR3 coding sequence is TGCGCCAGCAGCCAGCCCACAGATACGCAGTATTTT. Translating gives CASSQPTDTQYF.

This clonotype was seen a few times. The CDR3 nucleotides read TGTGCCAGCAGTGAACCTTGTGTGGACGAGCAGTACTTC. This encodes CASSEPCVDEQYF. The rearrangement joins TRBV6-1 to TRBJ2-7; D is ambiguous. Germline CDR1 MNHNS, CDR2 SASEGT. The CDR3 has 13 residues. V was shortened by 2 bases and J by 5 bases, with 10 bases between the two germline ends.

The chain employs TRBV12-3 or TRBV12-4 and TRBJ2-2; possibly TRBD2 for D (5 bases). The CDR3 has 12 residues. Trimming took off 4 bases at V and 7 bases at J, with 7 bases between the two ends. The CDR3 coding sequence is TGTGCCAGCAGTTCCGGGGTCGGGGAGCTGTTTTTT. It encodes CASSSGVGELFF.

By proportion, this clonotype is medium-sized. The V call is TRBV7-9, the J call TRBJ2-1, with 9 nucleotides matching TRBD2. The germline CDR1 and CDR2 sequences are SEHNR and FQNEAQ (reference sequence). The CDR3 spans 15 residues. V was clipped by 3 bases and J by 7 bases; unmatched bases: 7. The CDR3: CASSFVGLARNEQFF. The CDR3 DNA follows: TGTGCCAGCAGCTTCGTCGGACTAGCGCGGAATGAGCAGTTCTTC.

The J gene is TRBJ2-7, the V gene TRBV5-1; possible D gene TRBD2, 5 bases. Germline-derived CDR1 and CDR2 are SGHRS and YFSETQ. V dropped 4 bases and J dropped 3 bases, with 14 bases sitting between them. This CDR3 has 14 residues. The DNA of the CDR3 is TGCGCCAGCAGCCGCGATACCGGAGGCTACGAGCAGTACTTC. Residues: CASSRDTGGYEQYF. The whole variable domain, remainder taken from reference TRBV5-1 and TRBJ2-7, is KAGVTQTPRYLIKTRGQQVTLSCSPISGHRSVSWYQQTPGQGLQFLFEYFSETQRNKGNFPGRFSGRQFSNSRSEMNVSTLELGDSALYLCASSRDTGGYEQYFGPGTRLTVT.

This clonotype turned up a few times. The chain is built from TRBV4-1 and TRBJ2-6, with TRBD1 matching 10 bases. Trimming at V came to 9 bases and at J to 4 bases, leaving 6 bases not matched to a gene. CDR3 length equals 15 residues. Per the germline V gene, CDR1 is MGHRA and CDR2 is YSYEKL. The CDR3 nucleotides are TGCGCCAGTAGCGGGACAGGGGCAGGGGCCAACGTCCTGACTTTC. This gives the protein CASSGTGAGANVLTF.

This clonotype was recorded a few times. The V and J genes are TRBV7-3 and TRBJ2-3; 7 nucleotides agree with TRBD1. V was clipped by 3 bases and J by 3 bases; unmatched bases: 6. In germline, CDR1 is SGHTA, CDR2 FQGTGA. This CDR3 has 15 residues. CDR3 coding DNA: TGTGCCAGCAGCTTGGGGACAGTCTGGACAGATACGCAGTATTTT. Its protein product is CASSLGTVWTDTQYF.

This clonotype has more than one count but fewer than ten. This chain links TRBV12-3 or TRBV12-4 with TRBJ1-3; no clear D gene. V was cut by 6 bases and J by 8 bases, with 14 bases left in between. The CDR3 length is 13 residues. The CDR3 DNA reads TGTGCCAGCAGCCGCCGCATCGGGGACACCATATATTTT. It encodes CASSRRIGDTIYF.

This sequence joins TRBV2 and TRBJ2-1; D not resolved. CDR3 length: 15 residues. Trimming cost V 4 bases and J 7 bases, with 17 bases left between them. Germline CDR1 and CDR2: SNHLY and FYNNEI. CDR3 protein: CASSGESILMNEQFF. The CDR3 DNA is TGTGCCAGCAGTGGTGAATCCATCTTGATGAATGAGCAGTTCTTC.

This clonotype was detected a few times. The chain couples TRBV29-1 to TRBJ2-1; D unclear. The length of the CDR3 is 12 residues. The V gene lost 8 bases and the J gene lost 9 bases, with 17 bases spanning the gap. Germline lookup yields CDR1 SQVTM and CDR2 ANQGSEA. CDR3 amino acids: CSTQTLQGEQFF. The CDR3 region has the DNA TGCAGCACTCAGACACTGCAAGGTGAGCAGTTCTTC.

The chain couples TRBV28 to TRBJ2-3; D unclear. V lost 4 bases and J lost 5, with 22 bases in between. The CDR3 extends over 17 amino acids. CDR1 MDHEN and CDR2 SYDVKM come from the germline V gene. As DNA, the CDR3 is TGTGCCAGCAGTTCCTTCCTGACGGCACCGTTCGAAGATACGCAGTATTTT. Its translation is CASSSFLTAPFEDTQYF.

This clonotype was seen a few times. The chain has TRBV15 and TRBJ2-3; D gene ambiguous. Germline values: CDR1 LNHNV, CDR2 YYDKDF (reference sequence). This CDR3 is built from 12 residues. Deletions cut 4 bases from V and 2 bases from J, with 4 bases between. CDR3: CATSKATDTQYF. The CDR3 DNA follows: TGTGCCACCAGCAAGGCCACAGATACGCAGTATTTT.

This chain joins TRBV2 and TRBJ2-5; D not certain. Trimming stripped 1 base from V and 7 bases from J, with 7 bases between. Germline-derived CDR1 and CDR2 are SNHLY and FYNNEI. The CDR3 is 12 amino acids. The CDR3 protein is CASSEGPGTQYF. The CDR3 DNA sequence: TGTGCCAGCAGTGAAGGGCCAGGGACCCAGTACTTC. The whole variable domain, remainder taken from reference TRBV2 and TRBJ2-5, is EPEVTQTPSHQVTQMGQEVILRCVPISNHLYFYWYRQILGQKVEFLVSFYNNEISEKSEIFDDQFSVERPDGSNFTLKIRSTKLEDSAMYFCASSEGPGTQYFGPGTRLLVL.

The chain has TRBV5-1 and TRBJ1-1, with D possibly matching TRBD1 (6 bases). The V end lost 2 bases, the J end lost 7 bases, and 12 bases lay between the germline ends. Germline V lookup: CDR1 SGHRS, CDR2 YFSETQ. The CDR3 runs 13 residues. CDR3 coding DNA: TGCGCCAGCAGCTTAGACAGGTGGGATGAAGCTTTCTTT. As protein: CASSLDRWDEAFF.

This clonotype has only one observation. The chain couples TRBV7-3 to TRBJ2-1, with 13 positions matching TRBD2. This CDR3 comprises 16 residues. Germline V CDR1 and CDR2: SGHTA, FQGTGA. V lost 6 bases to trimming and J lost 7 bases; unmatched junction nucleotides: 9. The CDR3 reads CASSLTSGRAGNEQFF. CDR3 sequence (DNA): TGTGCCAGCAGTCTTACTAGCGGGAGGGCCGGTAATGAGCAGTTCTTC.